A single T cell receptor (beta chain) is shown here with its context. The source of the sample is a study of blood T cell repertoires in COVID-19. With 5 bases clipped from V and 6 bases from J, the junction kept 5 bases outside the gene matches. CDR1 is SNHLY and CDR2 is FYNNEI in the germline V gene. The CDR3 has 14 residues. Profiled with immunoSEQ multiplex PCR; TCRdb holds only in-frame clones, not every one. The table shows approximately 89,000 clones, with approximately 78% occurring only once. The specimen was peripheral blood. The clonotype originates from a human donor in a cohort sampled during active COVID-19. This chain joins TRBV2 and TRBJ2-3; 10 nucleotides match TRBD1. CDR3 nucleotides: TGTGCCAGCAGTACTATGACAGGGGGCGATACGCAGTATTTT. Its protein is CASSTMTGGDTQYF.